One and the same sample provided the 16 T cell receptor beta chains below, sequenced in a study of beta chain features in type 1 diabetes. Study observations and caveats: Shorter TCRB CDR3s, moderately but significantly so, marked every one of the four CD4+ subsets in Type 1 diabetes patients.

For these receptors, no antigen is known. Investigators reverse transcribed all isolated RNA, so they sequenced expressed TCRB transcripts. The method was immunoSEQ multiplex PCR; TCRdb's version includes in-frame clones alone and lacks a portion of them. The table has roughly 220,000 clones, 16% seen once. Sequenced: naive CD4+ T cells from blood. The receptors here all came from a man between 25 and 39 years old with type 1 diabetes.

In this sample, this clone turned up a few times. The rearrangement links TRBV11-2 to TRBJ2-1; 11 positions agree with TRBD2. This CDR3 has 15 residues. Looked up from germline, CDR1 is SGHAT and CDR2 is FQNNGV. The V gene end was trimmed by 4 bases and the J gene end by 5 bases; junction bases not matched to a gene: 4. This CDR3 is CASSYVAGGDNEQFF. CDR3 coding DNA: TGTGCCAGCAGCTACGTAGCGGGAGGGGACAATGAGCAGTTCTTC.

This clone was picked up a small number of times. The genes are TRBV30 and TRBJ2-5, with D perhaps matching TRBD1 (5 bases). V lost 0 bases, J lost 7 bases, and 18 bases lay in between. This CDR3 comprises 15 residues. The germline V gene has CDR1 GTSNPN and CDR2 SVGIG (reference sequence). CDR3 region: CAWSVRTLNLVTQYF. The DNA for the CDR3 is TGTGCCTGGAGTGTAAGGACACTTAACTTAGTGACCCAGTACTTC.

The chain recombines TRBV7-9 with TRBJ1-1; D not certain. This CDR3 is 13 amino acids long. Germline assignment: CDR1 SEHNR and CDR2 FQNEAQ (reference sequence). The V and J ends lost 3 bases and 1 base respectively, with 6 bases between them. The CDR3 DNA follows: TGTGCCAGCAGCTTGAGGGAGAACACTGAAGCTTTCTTT. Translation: CASSLRENTEAFF.

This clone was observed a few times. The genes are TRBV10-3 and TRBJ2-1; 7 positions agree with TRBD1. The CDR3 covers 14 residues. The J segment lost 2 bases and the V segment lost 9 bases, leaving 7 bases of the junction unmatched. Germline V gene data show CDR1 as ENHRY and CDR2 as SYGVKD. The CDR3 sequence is CAISEGTAYNEQFF. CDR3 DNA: TGTGCCATATCCGAGGGGACAGCCTACAATGAGCAGTTCTTC.

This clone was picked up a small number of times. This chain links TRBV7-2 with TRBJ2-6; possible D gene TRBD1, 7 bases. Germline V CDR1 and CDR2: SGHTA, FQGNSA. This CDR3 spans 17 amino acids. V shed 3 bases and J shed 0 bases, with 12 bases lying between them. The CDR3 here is CASSFRQGGSGANVLTF. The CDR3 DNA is TGTGCCAGCAGCTTTCGACAGGGAGGCTCTGGGGCCAACGTCCTGACTTTC.

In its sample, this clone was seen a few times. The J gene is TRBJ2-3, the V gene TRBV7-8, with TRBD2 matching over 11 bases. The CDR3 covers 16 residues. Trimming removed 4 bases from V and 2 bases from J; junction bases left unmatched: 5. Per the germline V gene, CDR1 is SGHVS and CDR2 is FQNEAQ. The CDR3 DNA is TGTGCCAGCAGCTATCTAGCGGGAGGAACCACAGATACGCAGTATTTT. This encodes CASSYLAGGTTDTQYF.

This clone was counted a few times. The CDR3 DNA follows: TGTGCCAGCAGCTCCGGGAGTAGGACCGGGGAGCTGTTTTTT. It is translated as CASSSGSRTGELFF. This rearrangement joins TRBV7-3 to TRBJ2-2, with D possibly matching TRBD2 (6 bases). Germline V gene sequence: CDR1 SGHTA, CDR2 FQGTGA. V lost 4 bases to trimming and J lost 5 bases, with 11 bases between them. This CDR3 is built from 14 residues.

CDR3 loop: CASSRDRSYEQYF. CDR3 DNA sequence: TGTGCCAGCAGCCGGGACAGGTCCTACGAGCAGTACTTC. The gene calls are TRBV7-2 and TRBJ2-7; 8 nucleotides agree with TRBD1. The germline V gene encodes CDR1 SGHTA and CDR2 FQGNSA. Trimming cost V 5 bases and J 1 base; bases outside gene matches: 1. The CDR3 sequence is 13 residues long.

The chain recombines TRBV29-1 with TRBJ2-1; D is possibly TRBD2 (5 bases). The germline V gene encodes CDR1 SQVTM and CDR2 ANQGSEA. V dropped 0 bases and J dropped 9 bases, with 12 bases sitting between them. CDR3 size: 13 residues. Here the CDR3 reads CSVEDRGAAEQFF. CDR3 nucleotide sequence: TGCAGCGTTGAAGATCGGGGTGCCGCTGAGCAGTTCTTC.

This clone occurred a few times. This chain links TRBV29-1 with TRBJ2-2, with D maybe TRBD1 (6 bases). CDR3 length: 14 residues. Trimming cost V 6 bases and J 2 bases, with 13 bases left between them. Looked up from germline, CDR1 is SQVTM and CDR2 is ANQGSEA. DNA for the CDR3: TGCAGCGTCGCGCAGGGGTCTAACACCGGGGAGCTGTTTTTT. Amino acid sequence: CSVAQGSNTGELFF.

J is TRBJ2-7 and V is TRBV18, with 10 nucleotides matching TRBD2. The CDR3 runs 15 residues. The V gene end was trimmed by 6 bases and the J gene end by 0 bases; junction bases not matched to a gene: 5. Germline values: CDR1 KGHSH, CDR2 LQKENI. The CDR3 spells CASSASGGSSYEQYF. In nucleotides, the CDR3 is TGTGCCAGCTCCGCTAGCGGGGGTAGCTCCTACGAGCAGTACTTC.

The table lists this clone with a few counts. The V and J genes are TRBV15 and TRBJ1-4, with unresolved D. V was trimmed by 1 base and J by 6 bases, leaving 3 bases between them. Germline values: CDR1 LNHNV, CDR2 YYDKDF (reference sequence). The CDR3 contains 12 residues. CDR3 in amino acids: CATSRGYEKLFF. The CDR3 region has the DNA TGTGCCACCAGCAGAGGATATGAAAAACTGTTTTTT.

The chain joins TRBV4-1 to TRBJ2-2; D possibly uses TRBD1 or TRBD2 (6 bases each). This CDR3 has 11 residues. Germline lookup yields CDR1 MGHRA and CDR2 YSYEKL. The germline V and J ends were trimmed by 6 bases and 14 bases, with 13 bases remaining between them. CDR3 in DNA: TGCGCCAGCAGAGGGGGGTCAATACTGTTTTTT. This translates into CASRGGSILFF.

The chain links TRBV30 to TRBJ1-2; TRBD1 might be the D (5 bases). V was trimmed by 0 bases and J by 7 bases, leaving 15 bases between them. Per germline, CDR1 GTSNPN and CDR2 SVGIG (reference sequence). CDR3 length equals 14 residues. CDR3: CAWSVLDGDPGYTF. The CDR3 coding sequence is TGTGCCTGGAGTGTACTTGACGGGGACCCTGGCTACACCTTC.

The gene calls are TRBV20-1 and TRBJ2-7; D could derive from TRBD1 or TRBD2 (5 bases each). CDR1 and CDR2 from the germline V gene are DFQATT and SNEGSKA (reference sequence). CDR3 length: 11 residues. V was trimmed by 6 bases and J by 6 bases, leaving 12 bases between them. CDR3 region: CSAWDDPEQYF. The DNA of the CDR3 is TGCAGTGCCTGGGACGATCCCGAGCAGTACTTC.

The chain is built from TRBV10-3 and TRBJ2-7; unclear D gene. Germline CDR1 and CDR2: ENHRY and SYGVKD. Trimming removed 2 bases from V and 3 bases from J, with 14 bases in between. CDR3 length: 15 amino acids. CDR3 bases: TGTGCCATCAGTGAGGCGGCGGCAGTTAGCTACGAGCAGTACTTC. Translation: CAISEAAAVSYEQYF.